Below are 27 T cell receptor beta chains sequenced from a single sample in a study of cytomegalovirus exposure and HLA in healthy donors. Sequencing was performed with immunoSEQ multiplex PCR; in TCRdb, only in-frame clones are kept and a portion is missing. The sample includes some 80,000 clones, 90% to 96% of them seen just once. The sequenced sample was PBMCs. These TCRs come from a man in his late teens or twenties in good health and CMV-seropositive.

The chain is built from TRBV15 and TRBJ1-2, with 7 positions matching TRBD1. Germline values: CDR1 LNHNV, CDR2 YYDKDF (reference sequence). The CDR3 runs to 13 residues. Trimming removed 8 bases from V and 2 bases from J; junction bases left unmatched: 5. DNA of the CDR3: TGTGCCACCTGGGACAGTCTCAACTATGGCTACACCTTC. This gives the protein CATWDSLNYGYTF.

The sample holds a few counts of this clone. The chain carries TRBV7-3 and TRBJ2-1; the D gene is possibly TRBD2 (7 bases). V lost 2 bases to trimming and J lost 7 bases, with 15 bases between them. Per germline, CDR1 SGHTA and CDR2 FQGTGA. The CDR3 is 15 amino acids. CDR3 protein: CASSLGGGRGNEQFF. For the CDR3, the DNA is TGTGCCAGCAGCTTAGGCGGGGGAAGGGGGAATGAGCAGTTCTTC.

The CDR3 coding sequence is TGTGCCAGCAGCGTAGCGATAGCAACTAATGAAAAACTGTTTTTT. It encodes CASSVAIATNEKLFF. This chain uses TRBV9 with TRBJ1-4, with D uncertain. Trimming pared 0 bases from V and 0 bases from J, leaving 6 bases between. CDR1 SGDLS and CDR2 YYNGEE come from the germline V gene. There are 15 residues in the CDR3.

The count of this clone is one. The chain carries TRBV27 and TRBJ2-1; tentative D call: TRBD2 (6 bases). The CDR3 covers 15 residues. V was clipped by 5 bases and J by 8 bases, with 19 bases between them. Germline CDR1 MNHEY, CDR2 SMNVEV (reference sequence). CDR3 region: CASSGTGSTGDEQFF. For the CDR3, the DNA is TGTGCCAGCAGTGGGACGGGCTCCACGGGGGATGAGCAGTTCTTC.

The gene calls are TRBV5-4 and TRBJ2-2, with 8 bases matching TRBD1. This CDR3 comprises 17 residues. V was pared by 4 bases and J by 6 bases, with 14 bases of the junction left unmatched. Germline-derived CDR1 and CDR2 are SGHNT and YYREEE (reference sequence). CDR3 region: CASSGTGQDHGPGELFF. CDR3 nucleotides: TGTGCCAGCAGCGGAACGGGACAGGACCATGGGCCCGGGGAGCTGTTTTTT. Full variable domain (remainder filled in from reference TRBV5-4 and TRBJ2-2): ETGVTQSPTHLIKTRGQQVTLRCSSQSGHNTVSWYQQALGQGPQFIFQYYREEENGRGNFPPRFSGLQFPNYSSELNVNALELDDSALYLCASSGTGQDHGPGELFFGEGSRLTVL.

V is TRBV7-2 and J is TRBJ2-7; 8 bases map to TRBD2. This CDR3 has 16 amino acids. V shed 5 bases and J 1 base; nucleotides not matched to a gene: 10. Looked up from germline, CDR1 is SGHTA and CDR2 is FQGNSA. CDR3 DNA sequence: TGTGCCAGCAGCGCCCAATCTAGCGGGTCTTCCTACGAGCAGTACTTC. The encoded protein is CASSAQSSGSSYEQYF.

The genes are TRBV25-1 and TRBJ1-2; D is unresolved. CDR3 length: 10 amino acids. The V end lost 3 bases, the J end lost 6 bases, and 2 bases lay between the germline ends. The germline V gene has CDR1 MGHDK and CDR2 SYGVNS. CDR3 sequence: CASSDNGYTF. CDR3 sequence (DNA): TGTGCCAGCAGTGATAATGGCTACACCTTC.

This clone was seen a single time. This CDR3 reads CASRGQGAFNQPQHF. The CDR3 coding sequence is TGTGCCAGTAGGGGACAGGGGGCGTTCAATCAGCCCCAGCATTTT. V usage is TRBV19 and J usage is TRBJ1-5, with TRBD1 matching over 12 bases. Unmatched junction bases numbered 3, after V lost 6 bases and J lost 3 bases. Germline CDR1 LNHDA, CDR2 SQIVND (reference sequence). The CDR3 is 15 amino acids.

V and J are TRBV30 and TRBJ1-5, with TRBD1 matching over 7 bases. Germline CDR1 is GTSNPN and CDR2 is SVGIG (reference sequence). The CDR3 has 17 residues. With V trimmed by 3 bases and J by 6 bases, 17 bases remained unmatched. CDR3 in amino acids: CAWSSTTGASGRQPQHF. CDR3 DNA: TGTGCCTGGAGCTCCACTACAGGGGCTTCTGGACGTCAGCCCCAGCATTTT.

The chain is built from TRBV9 and TRBJ1-2, with D possibly being TRBD1 (5 bases). The CDR3 contains 13 residues. Germline V lookup: CDR1 SGDLS, CDR2 YYNGEE. V was shortened by 0 bases and J by 6 bases, with 9 bases between the two germline ends. The CDR3 coding sequence is TGTGCCAGCAGCGTAGTCAGGGCAAATGGCTACACCTTC. Translation gives CASSVVRANGYTF.

This sequence joins TRBV5-5 and TRBJ2-5, with no clear D. CDR1 SGHKS and CDR2 YYEKEE come from the germline V gene (reference sequence). V lost 4 bases to trimming and J lost 4 bases, with 14 bases between them. This CDR3 is built from 14 residues. CDR3 region: CASSRVVARETQYF. CDR3 DNA: TGTGCCAGCAGCCGTGTCGTAGCCCGAGAGACCCAGTACTTC.

The chain is built from TRBV7-9 and TRBJ2-2; the D gene is possibly TRBD2 (5 bases). The CDR3 runs 17 residues. Germline CDR1 and CDR2: SEHNR and FQNEAQ (reference sequence). Trimming took off 5 bases at V and 0 bases at J, with 16 bases between the two ends. The CDR3 DNA reads as TGTGCCAGCAGCCCCAGTTGGGCCGGGGCGAACACCGGGGAGCTGTTTTTT. Translating it yields CASSPSWAGANTGELFF.

The chain couples TRBV18 to TRBJ2-1; TRBD1 is a possible D gene (6 bases). Trimming cost V 5 bases and J 0 bases, with 11 bases left between them. The germline V gene has CDR1 KGHSH and CDR2 LQKENI. The CDR3 is 15 amino acids. In DNA form, the CDR3 reads TGTGCCAGCTCATTGGGGGCCGGCTCCTACAATGAGCAGTTCTTC. It translates to CASSLGAGSYNEQFF.

The gene calls are TRBV5-1 and TRBJ1-2, with D hard to call. CDR3 length: 13 residues. Trimming cost V 2 bases and J 0 bases, with 5 bases left between them. The germline CDR1 and CDR2 sequences are SGHRS and YFSETQ. This CDR3 is CASSLAANYGYTF. For the CDR3, the DNA is TGCGCCAGCAGCTTAGCCGCTAACTATGGCTACACCTTC.

The chain is built from TRBV7-9 and TRBJ2-2, with 8 bases aligning to TRBD2. The CDR3 contains 17 residues. The junction had 13 bases not matched to a gene; V was cut back by 5 bases and J by 5 bases. The germline V gene encodes CDR1 SEHNR and CDR2 FQNEAQ (reference sequence). CDR3 coding DNA: TGTGCCAGCAGCCCTCCCGTTGGTAGCGGGACTACCGGGGAGCTGTTTTTT. It is translated as CASSPPVGSGTTGELFF.

The rearrangement joins TRBV28 to TRBJ1-3, with TRBD1 as a possible D gene (6 bases). The CDR3 contains 14 residues. Germline CDR1 is MDHEN and CDR2 is SYDVKM. V lost 5 bases and J 4 bases, leaving 12 bases between the germline ends. In DNA form, the CDR3 reads TGTGCCAGCAGTCTGGGGGCAACAGGAAACACCATATATTTT. This codes for CASSLGATGNTIYF. The variable domain in full, completed from reference TRBV28 and TRBJ1-3, reads DVKVTQSSRYLVKRTGEKVFLECVQDMDHENMFWYRQDPGLGLRLIYFSYDVKMKEKGDIPEGYSVSREKKERFSLILESASTNQTSMYLCASSLGATGNTIYFGEGSWLTVV.

The V call is TRBV4-1, the J call TRBJ1-1; weak D call: TRBD1 (5 bases). CDR3 length equals 14 residues. The V end lost 5 bases, the J end lost 3 bases, and 13 bases lay between the germline ends. Germline V CDR1 and CDR2: MGHRA, YSYEKL. The CDR3 nucleotides are TGCGCCAGCAGCGACGGCAGGGTCTACACTGAAGCTTTCTTT. Amino acid sequence: CASSDGRVYTEAFF.

The chain has TRBV5-1 and TRBJ2-1; D may be TRBD1 (6 bases). Deletions cut 5 bases from V and 3 bases from J, with 15 bases between. This CDR3 has 15 amino acids. Germline V gene data show CDR1 as SGHRS and CDR2 as YFSETQ. The CDR3 bases are TGCGCCAGCAGAATTAAACAGGGCTTCTACAATGAGCAGTTCTTC. Its protein is CASRIKQGFYNEQFF.

The V gene is TRBV6-5, the J gene TRBJ2-3, with D perhaps matching TRBD1 (6 bases). This CDR3 has 14 amino acids. The V end lost 2 bases, the J end lost 5 bases, and 11 bases lay between the germline ends. Per germline, CDR1 MNHEY and CDR2 SVGAGI. This CDR3 reads CASSYARTEDTQYF. CDR3 sequence (DNA): TGTGCCAGCAGTTACGCTAGGACAGAAGATACGCAGTATTTT.

The chain joins TRBV19 to TRBJ1-5; D remains ambiguous. V was pared by 4 bases and J by 4 bases, with 5 bases between. Germline CDR1 LNHDA, CDR2 SQIVND (reference sequence). The length of the CDR3 is 12 residues. For the CDR3, the DNA is TGTGCCAGTAGTAATCCGAATCAGCCCCAGCATTTT. This sequence encodes CASSNPNQPQHF.

This chain connects TRBV28 to TRBJ2-5; 11 nucleotides line up with TRBD2. After removal of 4 bases from V and 0 bases from J, the junction contained 1 base not matched to a gene. The V gene's germline CDR1 is MDHEN and CDR2 SYDVKM. The CDR3 is made up of 15 amino acids. As DNA, the CDR3 is TGTGCCAGCAGTTCGACTAGCGGGAACCAAGAGACCCAGTACTTC. Translated, it gives CASSSTSGNQETQYF.

The rearrangement links TRBV4-2 to TRBJ2-5, with 13 bases aligning to TRBD2. Per the germline V gene, CDR1 is LGHNA and CDR2 is YNFKEQ. The CDR3 extends over 16 amino acids. V was clipped by 3 bases and J by 5 bases; unmatched bases: 6. The CDR3 nucleotides are TGTGCCAGCAGCCATGGGACTAGCGGGATCGGGGAGACCCAGTACTTC. Translated, it gives CASSHGTSGIGETQYF.

The chain uses TRBV4-1 and TRBJ2-7, with D possibly being TRBD2 (9 bases). Germline CDR1 is MGHRA and CDR2 is YSYEKL. CDR3 length: 21 amino acids. Trimming pared 1 base from V and 3 bases from J, leaving 31 bases between. The CDR3 sequence: CASSQVLTGASTSGALYEQYF. The CDR3 DNA follows: TGCGCCAGCAGCCAAGTGCTGACAGGGGCCTCGACTAGCGGAGCCCTCTACGAGCAGTACTTC.

The rearrangement joins TRBV6-5 to TRBJ1-1, with D unresolved. Between the trimmed V and J ends, which lost 4 bases and 6 bases, there was a span of 18 bases. The CDR3 is made up of 15 amino acids. CDR1 is MNHEY and CDR2 is SVGAGI in the germline V gene. The CDR3 reads CASSSLNAGEPEAFF. The CDR3 DNA follows: TGTGCCAGCAGTTCCCTTAACGCCGGGGAACCTGAAGCTTTCTTT.

This chain joins TRBV10-1 and TRBJ1-2; no clear D. The V gene's germline CDR1 is WNHNN and CDR2 SYGVQD (reference sequence). The CDR3 runs 13 residues. The V and J ends lost 4 bases and 2 bases respectively, with 8 bases between them. CDR3 bases: TGCGCCAGCAGTGGCCACAGAAACTATGGCTACACCTTC. Its protein product is CASSGHRNYGYTF.

V usage is TRBV5-6 and J usage is TRBJ2-3, with D uncertain. V lost 1 base and J lost 5, with 20 bases in between. Looked up from germline, CDR1 is SGHDT and CDR2 is YYEEEE. This CDR3 is built from 17 residues. CDR3 in DNA: TGTGCCAGCAGCTTGTTTGTCAGGCTCGATCATGAAGATACGCAGTATTTT. It translates to CASSLFVRLDHEDTQYF.

The J gene is TRBJ2-7, the V gene TRBV27, with 12 bases lining up with TRBD2. CDR3 length: 15 residues. In germline, CDR1 is MNHEY, CDR2 SMNVEV (reference sequence). The V and J ends lost 7 bases and 2 bases, in that order; junction bases with no gene match: 6. In DNA, the CDR3 is TGTGCCAGCACCCCGACTAGCGGGAGCGCCTACGAGCAGTACTTC. Its protein product is CASTPTSGSAYEQYF.